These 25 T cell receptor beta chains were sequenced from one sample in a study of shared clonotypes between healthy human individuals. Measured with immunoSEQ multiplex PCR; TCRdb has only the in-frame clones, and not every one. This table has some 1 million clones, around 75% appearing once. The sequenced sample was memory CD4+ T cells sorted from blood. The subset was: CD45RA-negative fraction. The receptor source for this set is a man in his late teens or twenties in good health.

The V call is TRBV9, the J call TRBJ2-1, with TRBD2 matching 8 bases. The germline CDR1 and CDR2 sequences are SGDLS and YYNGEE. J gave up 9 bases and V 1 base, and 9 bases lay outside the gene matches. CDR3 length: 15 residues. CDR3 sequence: CASSVNSGERGEQFF. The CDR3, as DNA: TGTGCCAGCAGCGTAAATAGCGGGGAGAGAGGTGAGCAGTTCTTC.

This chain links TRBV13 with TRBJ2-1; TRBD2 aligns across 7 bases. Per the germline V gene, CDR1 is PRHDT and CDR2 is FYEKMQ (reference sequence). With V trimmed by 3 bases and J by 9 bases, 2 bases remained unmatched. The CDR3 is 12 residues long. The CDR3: CASSFGGTEQFF. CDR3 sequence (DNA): TGTGCCAGCAGCTTCGGGGGGACTGAGCAGTTCTTC.

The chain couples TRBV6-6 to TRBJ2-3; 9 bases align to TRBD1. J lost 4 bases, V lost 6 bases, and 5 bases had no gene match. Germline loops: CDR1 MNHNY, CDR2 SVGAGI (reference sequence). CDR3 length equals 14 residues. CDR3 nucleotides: TGTGCCAGCAGGATCGGGACAGGGTCAGATACGCAGTATTTT. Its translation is CASRIGTGSDTQYF.

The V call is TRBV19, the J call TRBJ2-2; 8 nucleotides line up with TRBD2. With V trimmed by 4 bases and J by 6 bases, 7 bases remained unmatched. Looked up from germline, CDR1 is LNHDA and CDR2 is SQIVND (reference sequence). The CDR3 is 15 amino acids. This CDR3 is CASSRRREESGELFF. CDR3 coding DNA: TGTGCCAGTAGTAGGCGGCGGGAGGAGTCCGGGGAGCTGTTTTTT.

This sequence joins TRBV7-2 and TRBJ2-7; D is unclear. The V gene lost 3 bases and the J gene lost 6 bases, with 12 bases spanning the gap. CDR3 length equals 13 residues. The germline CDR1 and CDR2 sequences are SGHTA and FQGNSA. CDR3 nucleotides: TGTGCCAGCAGCTTCGACCCCTCGGGCGAGCAGTACTTC. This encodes CASSFDPSGEQYF.

Written as DNA, the CDR3 is TGTGCCAGCACGACGGGGCTGAGGACTGAAGCTTTCTTT. This gives the protein CASTTGLRTEAFF. The rearrangement joins TRBV6-5 to TRBJ1-1, with D possibly being TRBD1 (5 bases). Trimming left V 7 bases short and J 5 bases short, with 14 bases between. The CDR3 contains 13 residues. Germline V lookup: CDR1 MNHEY, CDR2 SVGAGI.

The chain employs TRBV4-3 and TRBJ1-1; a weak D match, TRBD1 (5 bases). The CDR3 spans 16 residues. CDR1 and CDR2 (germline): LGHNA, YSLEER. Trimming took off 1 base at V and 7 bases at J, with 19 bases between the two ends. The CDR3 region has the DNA TGCGCCAGCAGCCAAGGACCGGGACTGGGGACCCTTGAAGCTTTCTTT. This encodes CASSQGPGLGTLEAFF.

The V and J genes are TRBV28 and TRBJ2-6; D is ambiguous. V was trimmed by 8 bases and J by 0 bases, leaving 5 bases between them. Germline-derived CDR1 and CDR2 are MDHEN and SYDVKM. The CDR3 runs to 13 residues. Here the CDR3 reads CASVSSGANVLTF. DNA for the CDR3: TGTGCCAGCGTGAGCTCTGGGGCCAACGTCCTGACTTTC.

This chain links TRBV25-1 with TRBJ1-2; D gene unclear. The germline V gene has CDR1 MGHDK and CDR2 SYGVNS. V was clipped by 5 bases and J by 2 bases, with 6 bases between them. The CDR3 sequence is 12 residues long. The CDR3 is CASSTANYGYTF. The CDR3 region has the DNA TGTGCCAGCAGTACGGCAAACTATGGCTACACCTTC.

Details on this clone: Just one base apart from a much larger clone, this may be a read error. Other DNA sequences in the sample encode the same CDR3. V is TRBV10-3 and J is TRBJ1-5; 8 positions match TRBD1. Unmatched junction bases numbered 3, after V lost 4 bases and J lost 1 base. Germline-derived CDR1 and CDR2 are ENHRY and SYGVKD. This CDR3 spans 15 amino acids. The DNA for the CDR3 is TGTGCCATCAGTGCGGGACAGGAGAGCAATCAGCCCCAGCATTTT. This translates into CAISAGQESNQPQHF.

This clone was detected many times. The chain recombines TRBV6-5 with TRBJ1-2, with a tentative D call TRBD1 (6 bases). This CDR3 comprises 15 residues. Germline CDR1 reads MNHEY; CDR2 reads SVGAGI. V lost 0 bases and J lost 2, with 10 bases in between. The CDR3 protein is CASSYSTQGNYGYTF. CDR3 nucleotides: TGTGCCAGCAGTTACTCGACACAGGGCAACTATGGCTACACCTTC.

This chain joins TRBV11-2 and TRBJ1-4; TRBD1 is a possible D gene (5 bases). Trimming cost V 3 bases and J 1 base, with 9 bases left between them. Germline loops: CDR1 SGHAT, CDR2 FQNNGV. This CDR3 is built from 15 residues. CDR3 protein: CASSFGGGTNEKLFF. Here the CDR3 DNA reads TGTGCCAGCAGCTTCGGGGGTGGAACTAATGAAAAACTGTTTTTT.

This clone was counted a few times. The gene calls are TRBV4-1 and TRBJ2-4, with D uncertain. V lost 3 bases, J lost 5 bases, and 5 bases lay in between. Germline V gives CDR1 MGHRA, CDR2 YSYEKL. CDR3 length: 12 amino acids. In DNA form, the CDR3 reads TGCGCCAGCAGCCAGGGCCAAAACATTCAGTACTTC. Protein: CASSQGQNIQYF.

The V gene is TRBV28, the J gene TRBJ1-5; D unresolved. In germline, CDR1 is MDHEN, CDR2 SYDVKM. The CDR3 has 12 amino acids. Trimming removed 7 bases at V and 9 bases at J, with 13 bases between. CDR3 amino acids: CASTSSAGPQHF. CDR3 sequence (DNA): TGTGCCAGCACTTCCTCGGCGGGGCCCCAGCATTTT.

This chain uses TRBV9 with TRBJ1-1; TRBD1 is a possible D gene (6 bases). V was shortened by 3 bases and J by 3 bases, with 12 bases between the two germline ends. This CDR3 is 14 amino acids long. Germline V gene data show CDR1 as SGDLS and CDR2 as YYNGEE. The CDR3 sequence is CASSGRGADTEAFF. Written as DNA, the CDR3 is TGTGCCAGCAGCGGGAGGGGGGCTGACACTGAAGCTTTCTTT.

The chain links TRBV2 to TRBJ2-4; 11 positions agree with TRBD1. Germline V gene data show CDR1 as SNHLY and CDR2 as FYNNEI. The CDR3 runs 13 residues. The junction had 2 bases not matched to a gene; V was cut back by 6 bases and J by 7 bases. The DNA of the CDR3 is TGTGCCAGCAGCCGGGACAGGGGGAACATTCAGTACTTC. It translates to CASSRDRGNIQYF.

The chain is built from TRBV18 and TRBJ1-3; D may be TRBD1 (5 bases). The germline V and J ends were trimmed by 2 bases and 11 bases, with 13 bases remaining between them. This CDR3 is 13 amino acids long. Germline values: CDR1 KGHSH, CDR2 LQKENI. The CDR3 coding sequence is TGTGCCAGCTCACCAGCTCAGCGGGACGCCATATATTTT. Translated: CASSPAQRDAIYF.

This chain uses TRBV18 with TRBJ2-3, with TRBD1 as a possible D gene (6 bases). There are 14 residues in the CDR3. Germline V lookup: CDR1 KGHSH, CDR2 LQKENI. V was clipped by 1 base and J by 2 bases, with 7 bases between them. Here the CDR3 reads CASSPLGATDTQYF. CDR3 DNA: TGTGCCAGCTCACCACTGGGGGCCACAGATACGCAGTATTTT.

The CDR3: CASSFRSWTQNTGELFF. The CDR3 DNA reads as TGTGCCAGCAGCTTCCGTTCGTGGACCCAGAACACCGGGGAGCTGTTTTTT. The rearrangement joins TRBV9 to TRBJ2-2; D not certain. Germline V gene data show CDR1 as SGDLS and CDR2 as YYNGEE. This CDR3 comprises 17 residues. Trimming removed 4 bases from V and 1 base from J, with 17 bases in between.

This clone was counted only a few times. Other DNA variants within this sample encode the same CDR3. The CDR3 DNA follows: TGCGCCAGCAGCCAGGGGGAGGTTCAGCCCCAGCATTTT. This translates into CASSQGEVQPQHF. The chain couples TRBV4-1 to TRBJ1-5; possible D gene TRBD1, 5 bases. The CDR3 spans 13 residues. Trimming removed 3 bases from V and 6 bases from J, with 9 bases in between. Germline V gene data show CDR1 as MGHRA and CDR2 as YSYEKL.

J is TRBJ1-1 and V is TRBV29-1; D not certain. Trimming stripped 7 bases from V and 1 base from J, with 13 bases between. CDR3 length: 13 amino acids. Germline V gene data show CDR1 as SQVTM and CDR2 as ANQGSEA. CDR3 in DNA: TGCAGCGCCCGTCCCGACGGGAACACTGAAGCTTTCTTT. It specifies CSARPDGNTEAFF.

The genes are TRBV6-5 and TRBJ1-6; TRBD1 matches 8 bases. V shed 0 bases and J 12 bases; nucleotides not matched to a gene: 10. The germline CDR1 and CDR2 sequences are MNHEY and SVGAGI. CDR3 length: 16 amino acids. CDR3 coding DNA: TGTGCCAGCAGTTACTCCGTGGGAGGACAGGGATTACCCCTCCACTTT. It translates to CASSYSVGGQGLPLHF.

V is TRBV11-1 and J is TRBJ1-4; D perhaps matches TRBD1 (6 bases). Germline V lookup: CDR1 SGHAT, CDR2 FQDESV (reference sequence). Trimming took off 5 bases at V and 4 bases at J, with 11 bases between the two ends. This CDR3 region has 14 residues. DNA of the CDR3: TGTGCCAGCAGCCCCGGACAGAATAATGAAAAACTGTTTTTT. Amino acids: CASSPGQNNEKLFF.

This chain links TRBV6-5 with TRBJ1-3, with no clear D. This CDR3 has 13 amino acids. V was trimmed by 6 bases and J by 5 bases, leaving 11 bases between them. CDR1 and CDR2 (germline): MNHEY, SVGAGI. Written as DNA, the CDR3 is TGTGCCAGCAGACGGGCCGCTCGAAACACCATATATTTT. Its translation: CASRRAARNTIYF.

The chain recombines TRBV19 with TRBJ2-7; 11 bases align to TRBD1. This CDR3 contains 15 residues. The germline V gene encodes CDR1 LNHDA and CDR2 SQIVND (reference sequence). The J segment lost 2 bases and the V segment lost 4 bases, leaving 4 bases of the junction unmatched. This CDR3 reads CASSKEDRGPYEQYF. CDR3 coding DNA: TGTGCCAGTAGTAAAGAGGACAGGGGGCCCTACGAGCAGTACTTC.